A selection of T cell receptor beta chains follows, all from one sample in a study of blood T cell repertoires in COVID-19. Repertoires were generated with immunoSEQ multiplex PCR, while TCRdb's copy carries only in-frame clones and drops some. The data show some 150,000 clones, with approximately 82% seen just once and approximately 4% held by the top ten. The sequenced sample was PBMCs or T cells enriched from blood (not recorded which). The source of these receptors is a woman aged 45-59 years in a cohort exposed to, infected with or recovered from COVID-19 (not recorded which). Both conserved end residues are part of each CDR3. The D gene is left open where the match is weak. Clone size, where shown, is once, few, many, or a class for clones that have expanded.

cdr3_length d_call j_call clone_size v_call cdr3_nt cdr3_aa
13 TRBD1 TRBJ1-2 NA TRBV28 TGTGCCAGCCGAAACAGGGGAAATGCTGGCTACACCTTC CASRNRGNAGYTF
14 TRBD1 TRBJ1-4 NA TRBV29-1 TGCAGCGCAATGGGTGCAGGGGGCTATGAAAAACTGTTTTTT CSAMGAGGYEKLFF
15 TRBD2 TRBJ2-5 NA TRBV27 TGTGCCAGCAGTCAATCTAGCGGGAGCCAAGAGACCCAGTACTTC CASSQSSGSQETQYF
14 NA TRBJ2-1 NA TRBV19 TGTGCCAGTAGTACAGGGTTCACCTACAATGAGCAGTTCTTC CASSTGFTYNEQFF
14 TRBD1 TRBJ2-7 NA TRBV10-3 TGTGCCATCAGACAAACAGGGGGCTCGGGAGAGCAGTACTTC CAIRQTGGSGEQYF
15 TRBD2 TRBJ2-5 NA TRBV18 TGTGCCAGCTCAAGGCCGGGACTAGCCAAAGAGACCCAGTACTTC CASSRPGLAKETQYF
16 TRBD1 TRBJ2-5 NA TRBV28 TGTGCCAGCAGTTCCCCCAGACAGGGTACCTCGGAGACCCAGTACTTC CASSSPRQGTSETQYF
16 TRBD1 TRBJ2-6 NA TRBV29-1 TGCAGCGTTGAGGACAGGGTACCTACGGGGGCCAACGTCCTGACTTTC CSVEDRVPTGANVLTF
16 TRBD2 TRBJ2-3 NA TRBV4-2 TGTGCCAGCAGCCTCCGGACTAGCGGTACCACAGATACGCAGTATTTT CASSLRTSGTTDTQYF
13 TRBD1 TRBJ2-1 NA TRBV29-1 TGCAGCGTGGGACAGAGCTCCTACAATGAGCAGTTCTTC CSVGQSSYNEQFF
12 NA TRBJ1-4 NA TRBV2 TGTGCCAGCGGGGCAGGTCAGGAAAAACTGTTTTTT CASGAGQEKLFF
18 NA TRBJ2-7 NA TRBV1 TGCACCAGCAGCCCCCGAACCCGGGATGGCAGGGGGCCCTACGAGCAGTACTTC CTSSPRTRDGRGPYEQYF
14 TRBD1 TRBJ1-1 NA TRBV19 TGTGCCAGTAGAAGAGGACAGGGCTCAACTGAAGCTTTCTTT CASRRGQGSTEAFF
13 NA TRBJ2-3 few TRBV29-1 TGCAGCGTCGGCGGTGGCCAGTCAGATACGCAGTATTTT CSVGGGQSDTQYF
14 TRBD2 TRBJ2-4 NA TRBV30 TGTGCCTGGAATATGCCGGGAGGAGAAAACATTCAGTACTTC CAWNMPGGENIQYF
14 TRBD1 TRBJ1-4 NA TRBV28 TGTGCCAGCAGTTTATCAGTGGGACAGGAAAAACTGTTTTTT CASSLSVGQEKLFF
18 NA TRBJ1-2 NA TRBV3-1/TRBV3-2 TGTGCCAGCAGCCACCAAGCGGGCGCGGGGCTGGGTAACTATGGCTACACCTTC CASSHQAGAGLGNYGYTF
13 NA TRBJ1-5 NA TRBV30 TGTGCCTGGAGTACGGGGGGGCCTCAGCCCCAGCATTTT CAWSTGGPQPQHF
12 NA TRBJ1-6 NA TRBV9 TGTGCCAGCAGCTCAGTTGGTTCACCCCTCCACTTT CASSSVGSPLHF
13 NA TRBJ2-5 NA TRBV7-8 TGTGCCAGCAGCTTATACGGAGGGGAGACCCAGTACTTC CASSLYGGETQYF
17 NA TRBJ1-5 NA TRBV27 TGTGCCAGCAGTTTATCTGTTTTAGAGTCTGGTAATCAGCCCCAGCATTTT CASSLSVLESGNQPQHF
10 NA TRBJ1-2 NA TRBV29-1 TGCAGCGTTTTGGGGGGTGACTACACCTTC CSVLGGDYTF
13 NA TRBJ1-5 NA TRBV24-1 TGTGCCACCACCGCCGGGAGCAATCAGCCCCAGCATTTT CATTAGSNQPQHF
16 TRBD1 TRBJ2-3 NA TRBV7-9 TGTGCCAGCAGCTTAGGGGACAGGGGGCGCGCAGATACGCAGTATTTT CASSLGDRGRADTQYF
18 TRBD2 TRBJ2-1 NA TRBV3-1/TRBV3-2 TGTGCCAGCAGCCAAGATACTATGGGACTAGTTTTTGGGAATGAGCAGTTCTTC CASSQDTMGLVFGNEQFF
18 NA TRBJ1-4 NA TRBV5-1 TGCGCCAGCAGCTTGGCGGTCACAGCCCTTCGGGAGGATGAAAAACTGTTTTTT CASSLAVTALREDEKLFF
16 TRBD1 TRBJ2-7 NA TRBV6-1 TGTGCCAGCAGTGGGACAGGGGACCTAGGCTCCTACGAGCAGTACTTC CASSGTGDLGSYEQYF
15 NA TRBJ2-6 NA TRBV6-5 TGTGCCAGCAGAACACAGGTCTCTGGGGCCAACGTCCTGACTTTC CASRTQVSGANVLTF
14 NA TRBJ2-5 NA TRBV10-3 TGTGCCATCAAGGTGGAGGGGGGGCAGGAGACCCAGTACTTC CAIKVEGGQETQYF
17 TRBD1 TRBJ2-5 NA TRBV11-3 TGTGCCAGCAGCTCCAGAACAACCACAGGGGGTCAAGAGACCCAGTACTTC CASSSRTTTGGQETQYF
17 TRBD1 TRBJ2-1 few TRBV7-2 TGTGCCAGCAGCCCGCGTACAGGGGTCCAATCGAAGAATGAGCAGTTCTTC CASSPRTGVQSKNEQFF
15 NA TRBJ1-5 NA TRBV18 TGTGCCAGCTCACCTCGACAGGACAGCAATCAGCCCCAGCATTTT CASSPRQDSNQPQHF
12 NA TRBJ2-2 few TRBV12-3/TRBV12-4 TGTGCCAGCAGACAACACACCGGGGAGCTGTTTTTT CASRQHTGELFF
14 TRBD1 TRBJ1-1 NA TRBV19 TGTGCCAGTAGTCCCCCCCCCGACAGGGGACGGGCTTTCTTT CASSPPPDRGRAFF
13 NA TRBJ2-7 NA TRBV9 TGTGCCAGCAGCGTAGGGCCCGCCTACGAGCAGTACTTC CASSVGPAYEQYF
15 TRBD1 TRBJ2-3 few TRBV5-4 TGTGCCAGCAGCTTAGACAGGGGGCTGACAGATACGCAGTATTTT CASSLDRGLTDTQYF
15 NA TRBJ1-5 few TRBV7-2 TGTGCCAGCAGCTTAGACCTCTTAGGCAATCAGCCCCAGCATTTT CASSLDLLGNQPQHF
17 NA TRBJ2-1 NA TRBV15 TGTGCCACCAGCAGAGATGGGGCGGGGAGCTCCTACAATGAGCAGTTCTTC CATSRDGAGSSYNEQFF
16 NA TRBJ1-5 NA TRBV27 TGTGCCAGCAGTTTACGGTCCGGGATAAGTAATCAGCCCCAGCATTTT CASSLRSGISNQPQHF
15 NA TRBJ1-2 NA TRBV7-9 TGTGCCAGCAGCTTAACGGGGGGCACTAACTATGGCTACACCTTC CASSLTGGTNYGYTF
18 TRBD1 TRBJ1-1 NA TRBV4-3 TGCGCCAGCAGCCAAGATACATTAGTTGGGACAGGGAACACTGAAGCTTTCTTT CASSQDTLVGTGNTEAFF
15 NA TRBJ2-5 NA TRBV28 TGTGCCAGCAGTTTACTTTCGGGAAACCAAGAGACCCAGTACTTC CASSLLSGNQETQYF
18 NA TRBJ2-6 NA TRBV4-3 TGCGCCAGCAGCCGCGGACAGTCTGGTTTGGTGGGGGCCAACGTCCTGACTTTC CASSRGQSGLVGANVLTF